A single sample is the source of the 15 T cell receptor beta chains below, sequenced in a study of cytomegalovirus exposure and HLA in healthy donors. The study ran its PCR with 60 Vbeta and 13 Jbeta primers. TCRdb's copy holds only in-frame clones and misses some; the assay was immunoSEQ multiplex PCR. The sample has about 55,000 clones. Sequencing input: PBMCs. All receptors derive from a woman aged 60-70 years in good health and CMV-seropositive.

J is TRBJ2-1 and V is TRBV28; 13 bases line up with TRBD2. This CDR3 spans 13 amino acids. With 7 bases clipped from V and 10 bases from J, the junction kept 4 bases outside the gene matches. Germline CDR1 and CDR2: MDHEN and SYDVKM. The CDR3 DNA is TGTGCCAGCACACTAGCGGGGGGGGCGGAGCAGTTCTTC. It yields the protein CASTLAGGAEQFF.

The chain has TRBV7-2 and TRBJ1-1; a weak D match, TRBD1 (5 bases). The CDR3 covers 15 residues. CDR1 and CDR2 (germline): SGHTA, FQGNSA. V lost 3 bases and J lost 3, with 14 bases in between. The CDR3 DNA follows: TGTGCCAGCAGCTTGGGGGGGTTTGGGTACACTGAAGCTTTCTTT. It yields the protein CASSLGGFGYTEAFF.

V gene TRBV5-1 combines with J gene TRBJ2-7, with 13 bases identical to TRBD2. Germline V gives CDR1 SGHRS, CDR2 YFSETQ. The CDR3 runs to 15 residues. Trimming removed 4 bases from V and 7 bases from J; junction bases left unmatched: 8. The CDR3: CASSPTSGGAREQYF. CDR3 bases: TGCGCCAGCAGCCCTACTAGCGGGGGGGCCCGGGAGCAGTACTTC.

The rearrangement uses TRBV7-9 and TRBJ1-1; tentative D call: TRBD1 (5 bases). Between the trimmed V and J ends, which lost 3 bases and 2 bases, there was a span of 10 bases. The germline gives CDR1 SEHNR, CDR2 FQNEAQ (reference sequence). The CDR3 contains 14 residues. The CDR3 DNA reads TGTGCCAGCAGCTTGGGACTGATTAACACTGAAGCTTTCTTT. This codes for CASSLGLINTEAFF.

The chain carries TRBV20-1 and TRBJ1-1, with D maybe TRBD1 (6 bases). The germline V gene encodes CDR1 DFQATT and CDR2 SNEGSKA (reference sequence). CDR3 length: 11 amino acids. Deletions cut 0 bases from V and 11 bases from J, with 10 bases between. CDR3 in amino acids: CSARDAGAAFF. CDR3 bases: TGCAGTGCTAGAGATGCGGGGGCGGCTTTCTTT.

This chain's CDR3 is CSVVDSLVSYTF. In DNA form, the CDR3 reads TGCAGCGTTGTGGACAGCCTAGTAAGCTACACCTTC. The chain employs TRBV29-1 and TRBJ1-2, with D maybe TRBD1 (6 bases). Trimming took off 4 bases at V and 9 bases at J, with 15 bases between the two ends. Germline lookup yields CDR1 SQVTM and CDR2 ANQGSEA. This CDR3 region has 12 residues.

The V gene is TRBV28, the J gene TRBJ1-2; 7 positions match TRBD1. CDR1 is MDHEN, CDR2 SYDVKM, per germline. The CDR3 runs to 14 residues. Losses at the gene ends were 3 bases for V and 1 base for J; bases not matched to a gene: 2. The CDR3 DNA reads TGTGCCAGCAGTTTCAGGGGGAGTAACTATGGCTACACCTTC. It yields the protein CASSFRGSNYGYTF.

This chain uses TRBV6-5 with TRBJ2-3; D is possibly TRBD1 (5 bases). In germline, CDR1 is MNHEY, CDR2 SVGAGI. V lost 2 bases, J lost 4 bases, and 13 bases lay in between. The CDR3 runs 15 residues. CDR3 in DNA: TGTGCCAGCAGTTACGACTCCAGGGCGTCAGATACGCAGTATTTT. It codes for CASSYDSRASDTQYF.

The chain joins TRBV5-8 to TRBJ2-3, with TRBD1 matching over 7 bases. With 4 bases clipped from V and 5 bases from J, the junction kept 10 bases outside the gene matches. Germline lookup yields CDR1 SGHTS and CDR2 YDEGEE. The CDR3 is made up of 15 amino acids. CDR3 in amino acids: CASSPGQTRLDTQYF. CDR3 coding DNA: TGTGCCAGCAGCCCGGGACAGACAAGACTAGATACGCAGTATTTT.

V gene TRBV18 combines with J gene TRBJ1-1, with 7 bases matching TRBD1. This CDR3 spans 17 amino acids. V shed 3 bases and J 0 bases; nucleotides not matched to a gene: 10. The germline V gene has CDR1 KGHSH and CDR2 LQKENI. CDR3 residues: CASSPPASGGLNTEAFF. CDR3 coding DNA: TGTGCCAGCTCACCCCCGGCCTCAGGGGGGCTGAACACTGAAGCTTTCTTT.

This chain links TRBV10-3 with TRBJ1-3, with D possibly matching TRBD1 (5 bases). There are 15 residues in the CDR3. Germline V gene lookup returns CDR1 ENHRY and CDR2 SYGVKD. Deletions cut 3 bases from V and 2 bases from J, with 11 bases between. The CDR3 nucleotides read TGTGCCATCAGTGACTTCAAGGGGACTGGAAACACCATATATTTT. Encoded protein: CAISDFKGTGNTIYF.

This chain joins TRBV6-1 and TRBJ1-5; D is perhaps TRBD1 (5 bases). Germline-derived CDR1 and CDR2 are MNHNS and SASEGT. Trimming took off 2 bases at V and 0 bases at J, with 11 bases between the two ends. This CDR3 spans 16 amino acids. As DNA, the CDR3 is TGTGCCAGCAGTGAACTTCAGGGTCATAGCAATCAGCCCCAGCATTTT. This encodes CASSELQGHSNQPQHF.

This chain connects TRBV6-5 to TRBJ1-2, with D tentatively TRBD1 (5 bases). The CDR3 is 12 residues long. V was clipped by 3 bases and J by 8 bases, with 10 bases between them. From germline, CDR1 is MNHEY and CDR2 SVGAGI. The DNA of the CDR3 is TGTGCCAGCAGTTATAAGGGGAACGGCTACACCTTC. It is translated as CASSYKGNGYTF.

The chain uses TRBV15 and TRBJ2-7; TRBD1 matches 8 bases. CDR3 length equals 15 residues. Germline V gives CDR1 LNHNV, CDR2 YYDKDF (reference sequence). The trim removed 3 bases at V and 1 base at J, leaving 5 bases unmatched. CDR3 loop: CATSRDRDASYEQYF. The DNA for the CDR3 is TGTGCCACCAGCAGGGACAGGGACGCTTCCTACGAGCAGTACTTC. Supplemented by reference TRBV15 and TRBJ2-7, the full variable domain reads DAMVIQNPRYQVTQFGKPVTLSCSQTLNHNVMYWYQQKSSQAPKLLFHYYDKDFNNEADTPDNFQSRRPNTSFCFLDIRSPGLGDTAMYLCATSRDRDASYEQYFGPGTRLTVT.

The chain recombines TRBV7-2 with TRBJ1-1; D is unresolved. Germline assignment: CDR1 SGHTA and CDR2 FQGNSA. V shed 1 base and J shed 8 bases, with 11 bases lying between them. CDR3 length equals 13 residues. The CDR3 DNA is TGTGCCAGCAGCTTAGGACACTGGCGAGAAGCTTTCTTT. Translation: CASSLGHWREAFF.